A single sample gave rise to the 23 T cell receptor beta chains below, sequenced in a study of control samples from healthy donors and cancer patients. The data were produced by immunoSEQ multiplex PCR, yet TCRdb's version contains in-frame clones alone and is incomplete. This sample has some 130,000 clones, with 80% to 95% found just once. The material sequenced was blood. The receptors come from a young man in good health.

V is TRBV5-1 and J is TRBJ1-2; 9 bases line up with TRBD1. From germline, CDR1 is SGHRS and CDR2 YFSETQ. J gave up 4 bases and V 4 bases, and 11 bases lay outside the gene matches. The CDR3 covers 16 residues. The CDR3 nucleotides are TGCGCCAGCAGCGCCGGACAGGGGATGTTCCTCTATGGCTACACCTTC. It translates to CASSAGQGMFLYGYTF.

The CDR3: CASSPGQTYNEQFF. DNA for the CDR3: TGTGCCAGCAGTCCGGGACAGACTTACAATGAGCAGTTCTTC. This chain links TRBV9 with TRBJ2-1; 7 nucleotides agree with TRBD1. Losses at the gene ends were 5 bases for V and 4 bases for J; bases not matched to a gene: 6. CDR1 is SGDLS, CDR2 YYNGEE, per germline. The CDR3 is 14 amino acids.

V usage is TRBV18 and J usage is TRBJ2-1; D possibly uses TRBD1 or TRBD2 (5 bases each). The germline V and J ends were trimmed by 3 bases and 9 bases, with 12 bases remaining between them. This CDR3 contains 13 residues. CDR1 is KGHSH and CDR2 is LQKENI in the germline V gene. The CDR3 nucleotides are TGTGCCAGCTCACCGTCAGGGAGTCGTGAGCAGTTCTTC. Translated: CASSPSGSREQFF.

The rearrangement joins TRBV6-6 to TRBJ2-1; 8 bases line up with TRBD1. The CDR3 totals 15 residues. V lost 4 bases, J lost 8 bases, and 10 bases stayed unmatched. Looked up from germline, CDR1 is MNHNY and CDR2 is SVGAGI (reference sequence). The CDR3: CASSFQGAGSDEQFF. The CDR3 nucleotides are TGTGCCAGCAGTTTCCAGGGGGCAGGGAGCGATGAGCAGTTCTTC.

This clone was seen a handful of times. The chain combines TRBV5-5 with TRBJ1-1, with D maybe TRBD1 (6 bases). Trimming stripped 6 bases from V and 11 bases from J, with 23 bases between. Germline loops: CDR1 SGHKS, CDR2 YYEKEE (reference sequence). CDR3 size: 14 residues. CDR3 protein: CASTPSGGAIAAFF. The CDR3 bases are TGTGCCAGCACTCCGTCGGGGGGGGCAATAGCCGCTTTCTTT.

In this sample, this clone turned up a few times. The chain has TRBV30 and TRBJ1-5, with D maybe TRBD1 (6 bases). This CDR3 spans 17 amino acids. Between the trimmed V and J ends, which lost 0 bases and 3 bases, there was a span of 18 bases. The germline CDR1 and CDR2 sequences are GTSNPN and SVGIG (reference sequence). The CDR3 sequence is CAWSVRRQDIINQPQHF. CDR3 nucleotides: TGTGCCTGGAGTGTACGACGACAGGACATCATCAATCAGCCCCAGCATTTT.

This CDR3 reads CAWRRGQGTDTQYF. The CDR3 coding sequence is TGTGCCTGGAGGAGGGGACAGGGAACAGATACGCAGTATTTT. The genes are TRBV30 and TRBJ2-3; 9 nucleotides match TRBD1. CDR3 length: 14 residues. J lost 3 bases, V lost 3 bases, and 4 bases had no gene match. From germline, CDR1 is GTSNPN and CDR2 SVGIG (reference sequence).

The J gene is TRBJ1-5, the V gene TRBV5-4; no definite D call. There are 14 residues in the CDR3. V lost 2 bases, J lost 0 bases, and 6 bases lay in between. CDR1 SGHNT and CDR2 YYREEE come from the germline V gene (reference sequence). Here the CDR3 DNA reads TGTGCCAGCAGCTTTTTTAATAGCAATCAGCCCCAGCATTTT. The encoded protein is CASSFFNSNQPQHF.

J is TRBJ2-7 and V is TRBV28; D possibly uses TRBD1 or TRBD2 (6 bases each). The V gene's germline CDR1 is MDHEN and CDR2 SYDVKM. The CDR3 loop spans 11 amino acids. Trimming stripped 11 bases from V and 2 bases from J, with 10 bases between. The CDR3 loop reads CALGGPYEQYF. The CDR3 region has the DNA TGTGCCCTGGGGGGCCCCTACGAGCAGTACTTC.

The CDR3 coding sequence is TGTGCCAGCAGCTTACAAGGTTACTCTGGGGCCAACGTCCTGACTTTC. Protein product: CASSLQGYSGANVLTF. The chain combines TRBV7-3 with TRBJ2-6; D remains ambiguous. Looked up from germline, CDR1 is SGHTA and CDR2 is FQGTGA. The CDR3 contains 16 residues. Trimming took 2 bases from V and 0 from J, leaving 8 bases between them.

The chain has TRBV10-1 and TRBJ2-5; maybe TRBD2 (8 bases). In germline, CDR1 is WNHNN, CDR2 SYGVQD (reference sequence). The CDR3 is 23 residues long. Trimming removed 3 bases at V and 0 bases at J, with 35 bases between. CDR3 sequence (DNA): TGCGCCAGCAGTGAAGGGACAGCTCCGGTTGGGGCGGGGGGCCCTCCCCACCAAGAGACCCAGTACTTC. Encoded protein: CASSEGTAPVGAGGPPHQETQYF.

This chain links TRBV6-1 with TRBJ2-1; D not certain. CDR1 is MNHNS and CDR2 is SASEGT in the germline V gene. The CDR3 has 13 amino acids. V was clipped by 5 bases and J by 8 bases, with 13 bases between them. CDR3 in amino acids: CASSYGSLYEQFF. Written as DNA, the CDR3 is TGTGCCAGCAGTTATGGTAGCTTGTATGAGCAGTTCTTC.

The chain joins TRBV5-6 to TRBJ2-3; possibly TRBD2 for D (6 bases). Germline V CDR1 and CDR2: SGHDT, YYEEEE. The V gene lost 2 bases and the J gene lost 1 base, with 11 bases spanning the gap. This CDR3 is 15 amino acids long. In DNA, the CDR3 is TGTGCCAGCAGCTTAGCGGGCACAGGCACAGATACGCAGTATTTT. Protein sequence: CASSLAGTGTDTQYF.

The CDR3 here is CASSSLKRGILYEQYF. CDR3 DNA: TGTGCCAGCAGCTCGCTTAAGCGGGGGATCCTCTACGAGCAGTACTTC. The chain recombines TRBV11-2 with TRBJ2-7, with 8 bases matching TRBD2. The CDR3 loop spans 16 amino acids. V was clipped by 4 bases and J by 3 bases; unmatched bases: 11. The germline gives CDR1 SGHAT, CDR2 FQNNGV.

The chain carries TRBV19 and TRBJ2-5; D is unresolved. The ends were cut back, 6 bases at V and 2 bases at J, with 4 bases in the middle. Germline V gives CDR1 LNHDA, CDR2 SQIVND (reference sequence). The CDR3 length is 11 residues. The CDR3 here is CASRRQETQYF. As DNA, the CDR3 is TGTGCCAGTAGAAGACAAGAGACCCAGTACTTC. The full variable domain, with the rest looked up from reference TRBV19 and TRBJ2-5, is DGGITQSPKYLFRKEGQNVTLSCEQNLNHDAMYWYRQDPGQGLRLIYYSQIVNDFQKGDIAEGYSVSREKKESFPLTVTSAQKNPTAFYLCASRRQETQYFGPGTRLLVL.

V is TRBV7-9 and J is TRBJ1-6; 7 nucleotides align to TRBD1. CDR1 is SEHNR and CDR2 is FQNEAQ in the germline V gene (reference sequence). With V trimmed by 5 bases and J by 6 bases, 13 bases remained unmatched. This CDR3 region has 17 residues. CDR3 coding DNA: TGTGCCAGCAGCACCCACGCCTACAGGGGTACTAATTCACCCCTCCACTTT. Its protein product is CASSTHAYRGTNSPLHF. The full variable domain, its missing parts supplied by reference TRBV7-9 and TRBJ1-6, is DTGVSQNPRHKITKRGQNVTFRCDPISEHNRLYWYRQTLGQGPEFLTYFQNEAQLEKSRLLSDRFSAERPKGSFSTLEIQRTEQGDSAMYLCASSTHAYRGTNSPLHFGNGTRLTVT.

The V and J genes are TRBV19 and TRBJ1-3; no reliable D call. The V and J ends lost 2 bases and 4 bases respectively, with 12 bases between them. The CDR3 runs 15 residues. Germline V CDR1 and CDR2: LNHDA, SQIVND (reference sequence). DNA of the CDR3: TGTGCCAGTAGTATAAACGGACGGCGGGGAAACACCATATATTTT. Amino acids: CASSINGRRGNTIYF.

This clone was counted a few times. This chain links TRBV7-2 with TRBJ2-6; D unresolved. Trimming took off 6 bases at V and 1 base at J, with 13 bases between the two ends. This CDR3 has 16 residues. Germline CDR1 and CDR2: SGHTA and FQGNSA. The CDR3 reads CASSSFPRSGANVLTF. The DNA of the CDR3 is TGTGCCAGCAGTTCATTTCCCAGGTCTGGGGCCAACGTCCTGACTTTC.

This rearrangement joins TRBV9 to TRBJ2-2, with D perhaps assigned TRBD1 or TRBD2 (6 bases each). Trimming removed 0 bases from V and 4 bases from J, with 13 bases in between. This CDR3 contains 16 residues. Germline V CDR1 and CDR2: SGDLS, YYNGEE. CDR3 coding DNA: TGTGCCAGCAGCGTAGGTTGGGGGGCTACCACCGGGGAGCTGTTTTTT. Its translation: CASSVGWGATTGELFF. The full variable domain, in which reference TRBV9 and TRBJ2-2 provide the parts outside the CDR3, is DSGVTQTPKHLITATGQRVTLRCSPRSGDLSVYWYQQSLDQGLQFLIQYYNGEERAKGNILERFSAQQFPDLHSELNLSSLELGDSALYFCASSVGWGATTGELFFGEGSRLTVL.

This clone was observed a handful of times. CDR3 DNA sequence: TGTGCCAGCAGCAGCGGGACAGGCCTAACTAGCACAGATACGCAGTATTTT. This codes for CASSSGTGLTSTDTQYF. The rearrangement links TRBV11-2 to TRBJ2-3; D is perhaps TRBD1 (8 bases). Germline CDR1 SGHAT, CDR2 FQNNGV. V was pared by 5 bases and J by 0 bases, with 18 bases between. This CDR3 region has 17 residues.

V and J are TRBV20-1 and TRBJ2-7; perhaps D is TRBD1 or TRBD2 (5 bases each). Germline CDR1 reads DFQATT; CDR2 reads SNEGSKA (reference sequence). CDR3 length: 11 amino acids. Trimming cost V 7 bases and J 4 bases, with 11 bases left between them. The CDR3: CSGRQRYEQYF. The CDR3 DNA reads TGCAGTGGAAGACAGCGGTACGAGCAGTACTTC.

V and J are TRBV7-9 and TRBJ1-3; maybe TRBD1 (6 bases). The CDR3 is 15 residues long. Germline loops: CDR1 SEHNR, CDR2 FQNEAQ (reference sequence). V was cut by 5 bases and J by 2 bases, with 13 bases left in between. The CDR3 nucleotides read TGTGCCAGCAGCCGACAGGCCGTGGCTGGAAACACCATATATTTT. Its translation: CASSRQAVAGNTIYF.

The rearrangement joins TRBV10-3 to TRBJ2-1, with a possible D match to TRBD1 (5 bases). Trimming took off 0 bases at V and 7 bases at J, with 7 bases between the two ends. The germline gives CDR1 ENHRY, CDR2 SYGVKD. This CDR3 has 13 amino acids. DNA for the CDR3: TGTGCCATCAGTGAGTCCAGGGTTAATGAGCAGTTCTTC. Translating it yields CAISESRVNEQFF.